Following are 21 T cell receptor beta chains from one sample sequenced in a study of beta chain features in type 1 diabetes. Expressed TCRB transcripts were sequenced because the entire RNA isolate underwent reverse transcription. Clones were sequenced by immunoSEQ multiplex PCR, and TCRdb holds only the in-frame ones, with some missing. This sample has around 200,000 clones; 10% to 15% occur once, and the top ten carry roughly 0.6%. The source material was central memory CD4+ T cells from blood. The receptors were gathered from a woman under 30 in good health.

This clone was seen ten or more times. This chain joins TRBV30 and TRBJ2-5; D is unclear. This CDR3 is built from 15 residues. The ends were cut back, 2 bases at V and 2 bases at J, with 15 bases in the middle. Looked up from germline, CDR1 is GTSNPN and CDR2 is SVGIG (reference sequence). The CDR3 spells CAWSSMARPQETQYF. CDR3 bases: TGTGCCTGGAGTTCAATGGCGAGGCCACAAGAGACCCAGTACTTC.

This clone has more than one count but fewer than ten. The chain joins TRBV30 to TRBJ2-7; maybe TRBD1 (6 bases). CDR3 length equals 15 residues. Germline V lookup: CDR1 GTSNPN, CDR2 SVGIG (reference sequence). V lost 2 bases and J lost 0, with 14 bases in between. The DNA of the CDR3 is TGTGCCTGGAGTCGCACAGGGTCCCTCTCCTACGAGCAGTACTTC. Translating gives CAWSRTGSLSYEQYF.

A few counts support this clone. The V gene is TRBV5-1, the J gene TRBJ2-7; no reliable D call. CDR3 size: 14 residues. CDR1 SGHRS and CDR2 YFSETQ come from the germline V gene. The ends were cut back, 4 bases at V and 3 bases at J, with 14 bases in the middle. Here the CDR3 reads CASSPAEAIYEQYF. In DNA form, the CDR3 reads TGCGCCAGCAGCCCAGCAGAGGCAATCTACGAGCAGTACTTC.

The V call is TRBV27, the J call TRBJ1-1; TRBD1 matches 7 bases. Germline V lookup: CDR1 MNHEY, CDR2 SMNVEV (reference sequence). Trimming cost V 6 bases and J 5 bases; bases outside gene matches: 9. This CDR3 region has 14 residues. CDR3 sequence reads: CASRVDRRGTEAFF. CDR3 nucleotides: TGTGCCAGCAGAGTGGACAGGAGGGGAACTGAAGCTTTCTTT.

This chain joins TRBV7-9 and TRBJ2-7; the match to TRBD2 covers 8 bases. The CDR3 has 14 residues. Germline assignment: CDR1 SEHNR and CDR2 FQNEAQ (reference sequence). V lost 3 bases and J lost 6; bases outside the gene matches: 7. CDR3 protein: CASSFYTGLGEQYF. In DNA form, the CDR3 reads TGTGCCAGCAGCTTCTATACGGGACTAGGCGAGCAGTACTTC. The full variable domain, completed using reference TRBV7-9 and TRBJ2-7, is DTGVSQNPRHKITKRGQNVTFRCDPISEHNRLYWYRQTLGQGPEFLTYFQNEAQLEKSRLLSDRFSAERPKGSFSTLEIQRTEQGDSAMYLCASSFYTGLGEQYFGPGTRLTVT.

This clone showed up just a few times. This chain connects TRBV4-2 to TRBJ2-7; 8 nucleotides agree with TRBD2. Germline-derived CDR1 and CDR2 are LGHNA and YNFKEQ. The V segment lost 0 bases and the J segment 0 bases; nucleotides outside the gene matches: 7. The length of the CDR3 is 17 residues. The CDR3: CASSQERAGESSYEQYF. CDR3 sequence (DNA): TGTGCCAGCAGCCAAGAGAGAGCGGGGGAGAGCTCCTACGAGCAGTACTTC.

This clone has more than one count but fewer than ten. The chain has TRBV11-2 and TRBJ2-7; 7 bases fit TRBD2. The length of the CDR3 is 14 residues. Germline trimming cut 1 base from V and 5 bases from J; bases unmatched to any gene: 5. Germline CDR1 SGHAT, CDR2 FQNNGV. CDR3 nucleotides: TGTGCCAGCAGCTTAGGGACTAGAAACGACGAGCAGTACTTC. Translated: CASSLGTRNDEQYF.

The CDR3 loop is CASSFGGTGDNEQFF. CDR3 DNA: TGCGCCAGCAGCTTCGGCGGGACAGGGGACAATGAGCAGTTCTTC. J is TRBJ2-1 and V is TRBV5-1, with 10 bases matching TRBD1. Germline CDR1 is SGHRS and CDR2 is YFSETQ. Trimming took 2 bases from V and 5 from J; bases not matched to a gene: 4. The CDR3 loop spans 15 amino acids.

J is TRBJ2-7 and V is TRBV5-4; TRBD1 aligns across 9 bases. V lost 0 bases to trimming and J lost 5 bases; unmatched junction nucleotides: 6. Germline V gives CDR1 SGHNT, CDR2 YYREEE (reference sequence). The CDR3 is made up of 15 amino acids. The DNA of the CDR3 is TGTGCCAGCAGCTTGGGGGGACAGGGTCACGACGAGCAGTACTTC. Protein: CASSLGGQGHDEQYF.

This clone was observed a few times. One end of the junction varies from germline; a read error may be responsible. The chain joins TRBV30 to TRBJ2-1; possibly TRBD2 for D (6 bases). The CDR3 runs to 13 residues. CDR1 and CDR2 from the germline V gene are GTSNPN and SVGIG (reference sequence). The CDR3, as DNA: TGTGCCTGGAGCGCCTTCGGGAGCGGGCCTAATATCTTC. Its translation is CAWSAFGSGPNIF. The full variable domain, its missing parts supplied by reference TRBV30 and TRBJ2-1, is SQTIHQWPATLVQPVGSPLSLECTVEGTSNPNLYWYRQAAGRGLQLLFYSVGIGQISSEVPQNLSASRPQDRQFILSSKKLLLSDSGFYLCAWSAFGSGPNIFGPGTRLTVL.

This clone was seen at least ten times. The chain uses TRBV25-1 and TRBJ1-2; TRBD1 might be the D (5 bases). The V and J ends lost 2 bases and 6 bases respectively, with 16 bases between them. CDR1 and CDR2 from the germline V gene are MGHDK and SYGVNS. CDR3 size: 15 residues. The CDR3 DNA reads TGTGCCAGCAGTGAAGTCCCGGGGGAATCGGATGGCTACACCTTC. Protein sequence: CASSEVPGESDGYTF.

Notes on this clone: At one of its ends the junction is not consistent with the germline gene, which may arise from a read error. The genes are TRBV7-7 and TRBJ2-7; 7 bases map to TRBD1. The CDR3 contains 13 residues. Germline lookup yields CDR1 SSHAT and CDR2 FNYEAQ (reference sequence). DNA of the CDR3: TGTGCTAGCAGCTTTCAGACAGGGTACGAGCAGTACTTC. Its protein product is CASSFQTGYEQYF. The full variable domain, in which reference TRBV7-7 and TRBJ2-7 provide the parts outside the CDR3, is GAGVSQSPRYKVTKRGQDVTLRCDPISSHATLYWYQQALGQGPEFLTYFNYEAQPDKSGLPSDRFSAERPEGSISTLTIQRTEQRDSAMYRCASSFQTGYEQYFGPGTRLTVT.

This clone came up a few times. This rearrangement joins TRBV27 to TRBJ2-3, with D possibly TRBD2 on 6 matching bases. The CDR3 sequence is 15 residues long. CDR1 is MNHEY and CDR2 is SMNVEV in the germline V gene (reference sequence). Trimming stripped 2 bases from V and 3 bases from J, with 12 bases between. In nucleotides, the CDR3 is TGTGCCAGCAGTTTAAACGGGAGAGGAACAGATACGCAGTATTTT. This encodes CASSLNGRGTDTQYF.

This clone came up a few times. The chain is built from TRBV7-9 and TRBJ2-1; 10 bases are shared with TRBD2. Germline assignment: CDR1 SEHNR and CDR2 FQNEAQ (reference sequence). V was pared by 2 bases and J by 9 bases, with 7 bases of the junction left unmatched. The CDR3 has 15 amino acids. The CDR3 sequence is CASSLSSLAGGEQFF. The CDR3, as DNA: TGTGCCAGCAGCTTATCCTCTTTAGCGGGAGGTGAGCAGTTCTTC.

This clone has a handful of counts. The rearrangement links TRBV18 to TRBJ1-4, with D tentatively TRBD1 (6 bases). Trimming pared 3 bases from V and 7 bases from J, leaving 15 bases between. This CDR3 has 15 residues. CDR1 is KGHSH, CDR2 LQKENI, per germline. The CDR3, as DNA: TGTGCCAGCTCACCGGAACAGGGACGAATTGAAAAACTGTTTTTT. Amino acid sequence: CASSPEQGRIEKLFF.

This clone was observed a few times. This chain connects TRBV28 to TRBJ2-7; 8 nucleotides align to TRBD1. The CDR3 runs 13 residues. The germline gives CDR1 MDHEN, CDR2 SYDVKM. J was trimmed by 6 bases and V by 4 bases; bases with no gene match: 5. The CDR3 sequence is CASSSGQVGEQYF. The CDR3 coding sequence is TGTGCCAGCAGTTCGGGACAGGTCGGCGAGCAGTACTTC.

This clone was seen more than once but under ten times. This chain joins TRBV29-1 and TRBJ1-4, with 7 positions matching TRBD1. The CDR3 runs 14 residues. V lost 3 bases and J lost 8; bases outside the gene matches: 9. Germline CDR1 and CDR2: SQVTM and ANQGSEA. CDR3 protein: CSVDTGTVREKLFF. The CDR3 DNA sequence: TGCAGCGTTGACACCGGGACAGTTCGGGAAAAACTGTTTTTT.

This rearrangement joins TRBV7-2 to TRBJ2-2; TRBD1 agrees at 9 bases. The germline V gene encodes CDR1 SGHTA and CDR2 FQGNSA. The CDR3 has 16 residues. V lost 5 bases to trimming and J lost 3 bases; unmatched junction nucleotides: 7. The CDR3 region is CASSPYRGRDTGELFF. The CDR3 region has the DNA TGTGCCAGCAGCCCCTACAGGGGGCGAGACACCGGGGAGCTGTTTTTT.

This clone showed up just a few times. The J gene is TRBJ2-1, the V gene TRBV5-1; 14 positions match TRBD2. This CDR3 has 18 residues. Germline-derived CDR1 and CDR2 are SGHRS and YFSETQ. Unmatched junction bases numbered 6, after V lost 4 bases and J lost 0 bases. CDR3 DNA sequence: TGCGCCAGCAGCGGGGGGACTAGCGGGAGTCCCTCCTACAATGAGCAGTTCTTC. This gives the protein CASSGGTSGSPSYNEQFF.

The rearrangement links TRBV30 to TRBJ1-4; a weak D match, TRBD1 (5 bases). Germline assignment: CDR1 GTSNPN and CDR2 SVGIG (reference sequence). Deletions cut 0 bases from V and 5 bases from J, with 16 bases between. The CDR3 covers 16 residues. The CDR3 DNA sequence: TGTGCCTGGAGTGTACTCGGTCGGGGGTTGAATGAAAAACTGTTTTTT. As protein: CAWSVLGRGLNEKLFF. Combining the CDR3 with reference TRBV30 and TRBJ1-4 gives the whole variable domain SQTIHQWPATLVQPVGSPLSLECTVEGTSNPNLYWYRQAAGRGLQLLFYSVGIGQISSEVPQNLSASRPQDRQFILSSKKLLLSDSGFYLCAWSVLGRGLNEKLFFGSGTQLSVL.

There are a few counts of this clone. V gene TRBV7-2 combines with J gene TRBJ2-3; 13 nucleotides align to TRBD2. This CDR3 is 16 amino acids long. Germline V gene sequence: CDR1 SGHTA, CDR2 FQGNSA. Germline trimming cut 2 bases from V and 10 bases from J; bases unmatched to any gene: 9. CDR3 sequence reads: CASSLFGLAGVGAQYF. CDR3 coding DNA: TGTGCCAGCAGCTTATTCGGACTAGCGGGAGTGGGTGCGCAGTATTTT. Looking up the rest from reference TRBV7-2 and TRBJ2-3 gives the full variable domain: GAGVSQSPSNKVTEKGKDVELRCDPISGHTALYWYRQSLGQGLEFLIYFQGNSAPDKSGLPSDRFSAERTGGSVSTLTIQRTQQEDSAVYLCASSLFGLAGVGAQYFGPGTRLTVL.